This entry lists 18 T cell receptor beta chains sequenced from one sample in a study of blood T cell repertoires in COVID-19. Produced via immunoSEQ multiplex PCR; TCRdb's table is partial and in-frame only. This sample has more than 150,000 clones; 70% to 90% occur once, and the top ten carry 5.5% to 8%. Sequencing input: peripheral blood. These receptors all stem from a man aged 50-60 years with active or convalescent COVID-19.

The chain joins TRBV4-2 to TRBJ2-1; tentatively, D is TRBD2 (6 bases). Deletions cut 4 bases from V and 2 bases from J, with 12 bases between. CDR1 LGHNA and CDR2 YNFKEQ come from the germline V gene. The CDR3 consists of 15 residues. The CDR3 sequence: CASSPRLVTYNEQFF. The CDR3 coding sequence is TGTGCCAGCAGCCCTCGACTAGTTACCTACAATGAGCAGTTCTTC.

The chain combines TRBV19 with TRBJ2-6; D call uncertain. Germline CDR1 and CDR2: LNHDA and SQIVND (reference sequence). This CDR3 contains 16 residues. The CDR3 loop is CASMIQSNAGANVLTF. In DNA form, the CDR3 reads TGTGCTTCCATGATACAGAGCAACGCTGGGGCCAACGTCCTGACTTTC.

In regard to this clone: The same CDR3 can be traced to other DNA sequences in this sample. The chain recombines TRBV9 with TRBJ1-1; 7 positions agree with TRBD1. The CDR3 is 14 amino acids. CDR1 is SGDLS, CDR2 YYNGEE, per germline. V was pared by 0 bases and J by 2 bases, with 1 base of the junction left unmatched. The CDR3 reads CASSVGTGNTEAFF. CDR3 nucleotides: TGTGCCAGCAGCGTAGGGACAGGAAACACTGAAGCTTTCTTT.

The CDR3 DNA sequence: TGTGCCACCAGTGATTTTGACCAGGGCGCTGGTGGGACCCAGTACTTC. Translation: CATSDFDQGAGGTQYF. V and J are TRBV24-1 and TRBJ2-5, with a weak D call TRBD1 (5 bases). The CDR3 extends over 16 amino acids. The V end was cut by 1 base, the J end by 7 bases, with 18 bases between. Per germline, CDR1 KGHDR and CDR2 SFDVKD.

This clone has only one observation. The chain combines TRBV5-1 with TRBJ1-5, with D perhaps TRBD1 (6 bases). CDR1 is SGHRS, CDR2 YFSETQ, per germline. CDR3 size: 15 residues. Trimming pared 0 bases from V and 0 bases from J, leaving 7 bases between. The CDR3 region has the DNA TGCGCCAGCAGCTTGGAGGGGGTTAGCAATCAGCCCCAGCATTTT. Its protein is CASSLEGVSNQPQHF.

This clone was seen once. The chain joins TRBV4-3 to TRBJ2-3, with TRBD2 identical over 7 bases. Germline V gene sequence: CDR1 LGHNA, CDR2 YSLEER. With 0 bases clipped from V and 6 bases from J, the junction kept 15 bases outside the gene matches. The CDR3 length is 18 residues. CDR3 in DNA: TGCGCCAGCAGCCAAGAATGGGGTACTAGCGATCCTCGGGATACGCAGTATTTT. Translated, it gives CASSQEWGTSDPRDTQYF.

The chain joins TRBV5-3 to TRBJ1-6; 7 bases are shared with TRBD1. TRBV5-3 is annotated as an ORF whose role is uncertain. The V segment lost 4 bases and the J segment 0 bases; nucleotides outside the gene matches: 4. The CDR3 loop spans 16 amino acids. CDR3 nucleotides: TGTGCCAGAAGCCCCAGGGGGGCCTCCTATAATTCACCCCTCCACTTT. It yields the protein CARSPRGASYNSPLHF.

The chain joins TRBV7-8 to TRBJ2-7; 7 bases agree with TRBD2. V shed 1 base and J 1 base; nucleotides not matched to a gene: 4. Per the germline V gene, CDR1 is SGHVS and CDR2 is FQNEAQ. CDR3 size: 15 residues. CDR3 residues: CASSLEGRGSYEQYF. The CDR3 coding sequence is TGTGCCAGCAGCTTAGAAGGGCGGGGGTCCTACGAGCAGTACTTC. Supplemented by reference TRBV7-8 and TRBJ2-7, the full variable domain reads GAGVSQSPRYKVAKRGQDVALRCDPISGHVSLFWYQQALGQGPEFLTYFQNEAQLDKSGLPSDRFFAERPEGSVSTLKIQRTQQEDSAVYLCASSLEGRGSYEQYFGPGTRLTVT.

The DNA of the CDR3 is TGTGCCAGCAGGGTACAGGGAATAGCAGATACGCAGTATTTT. Protein sequence: CASRVQGIADTQYF. V gene TRBV2 combines with J gene TRBJ2-3; TRBD1 is a possible D gene (6 bases). The CDR3 loop spans 14 amino acids. Germline values: CDR1 SNHLY, CDR2 FYNNEI. V lost 6 bases and J 4 bases, leaving 14 bases between the germline ends.

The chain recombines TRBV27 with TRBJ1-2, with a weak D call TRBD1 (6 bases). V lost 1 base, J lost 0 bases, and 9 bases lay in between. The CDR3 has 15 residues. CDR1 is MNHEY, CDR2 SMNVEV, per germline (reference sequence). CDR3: CASSLFRGPNYGYTF. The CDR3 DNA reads TGTGCCAGCAGTTTATTCAGGGGCCCTAACTATGGCTACACCTTC.

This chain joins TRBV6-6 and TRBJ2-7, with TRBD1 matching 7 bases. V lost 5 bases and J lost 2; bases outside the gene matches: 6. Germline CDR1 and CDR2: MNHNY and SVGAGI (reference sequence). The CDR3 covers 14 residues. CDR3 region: CASSPDRATYEQYF. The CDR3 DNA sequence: TGTGCCAGCAGTCCCGACAGGGCCACCTACGAGCAGTACTTC.

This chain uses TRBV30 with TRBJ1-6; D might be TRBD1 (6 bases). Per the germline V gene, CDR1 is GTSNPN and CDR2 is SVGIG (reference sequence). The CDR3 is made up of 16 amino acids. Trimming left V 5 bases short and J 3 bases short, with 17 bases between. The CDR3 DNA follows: TGTGCCTGGGGGTGGGCAGGGGACAACTATAATTCACCCCTCCACTTT. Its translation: CAWGWAGDNYNSPLHF.

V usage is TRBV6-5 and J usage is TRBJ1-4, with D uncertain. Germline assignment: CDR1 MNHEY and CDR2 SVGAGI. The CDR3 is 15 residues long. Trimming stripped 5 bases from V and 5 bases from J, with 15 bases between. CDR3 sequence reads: CASSLRGRLNEKLFF. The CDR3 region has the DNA TGTGCCAGCAGTCTACGTGGGAGATTGAATGAAAAACTGTTTTTT.

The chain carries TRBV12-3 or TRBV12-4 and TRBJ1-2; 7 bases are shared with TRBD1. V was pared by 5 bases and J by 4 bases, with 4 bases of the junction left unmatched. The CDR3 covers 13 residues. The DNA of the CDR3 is TGTGCCAGCAGTGGGGGACAGATCTATGGCTACACCTTC. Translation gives CASSGGQIYGYTF.

Here the CDR3 reads CASSGTGSNYGYTF. In DNA form, the CDR3 reads TGCGCCAGCAGCGGGACAGGGTCGAACTATGGCTACACCTTC. The V gene is TRBV5-1, the J gene TRBJ1-2, with 9 nucleotides matching TRBD1. The V gene end was trimmed by 4 bases and the J gene end by 2 bases; junction bases not matched to a gene: 3. Germline V gives CDR1 SGHRS, CDR2 YFSETQ. This CDR3 comprises 14 residues.

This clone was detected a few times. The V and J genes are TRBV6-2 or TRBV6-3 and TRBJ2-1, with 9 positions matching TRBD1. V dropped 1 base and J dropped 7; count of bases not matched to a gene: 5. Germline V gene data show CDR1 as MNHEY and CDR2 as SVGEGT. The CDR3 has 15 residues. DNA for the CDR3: TGTGCCAGCAGTTACTACGGGACAGGGATGAATGAGCAGTTCTTC. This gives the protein CASSYYGTGMNEQFF.

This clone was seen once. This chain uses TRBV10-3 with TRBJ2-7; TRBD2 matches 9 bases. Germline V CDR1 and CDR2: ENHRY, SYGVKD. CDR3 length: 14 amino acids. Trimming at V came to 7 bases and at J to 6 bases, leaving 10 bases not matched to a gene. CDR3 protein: CAITSIAGDSEQYF. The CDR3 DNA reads TGTGCCATCACCTCAATAGCGGGGGATTCCGAGCAGTACTTC.

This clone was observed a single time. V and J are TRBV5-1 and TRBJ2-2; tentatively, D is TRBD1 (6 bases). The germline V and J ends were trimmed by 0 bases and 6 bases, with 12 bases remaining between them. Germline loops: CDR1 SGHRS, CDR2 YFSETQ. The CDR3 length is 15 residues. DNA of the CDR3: TGCGCCAGCAGCTTGGAGGTGGGGGCGCCCGGGGAGCTGTTTTTT. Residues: CASSLEVGAPGELFF.